The source of this T cell receptor beta chain is a study of OX40 agonist ivuxolimab in advanced cancers. Germline CDR1 is SGHTA and CDR2 is FQGNSA. V lost 7 bases and J lost 12, with 21 bases in between. The CDR3 totals 13 residues. This clone was recorded once. Repertoires were generated with immunoSEQ multiplex PCR, while TCRdb's copy carries only in-frame clones and drops some. The sample shows tens of thousands of clones, just under 85% of them seen only once. The chain is built from TRBV7-2 and TRBJ1-2; TRBD1 is a possible D gene (6 bases). Sample: CD4+ or CD8+ T cells sorted from blood, taken in a trial of the OX40 agonist ivuxolimab. This receptor was obtained from an adult with an advanced solid tumor such as melanoma, head and neck, liver or kidney cancer. The CDR3 nucleotides are TGTGCCAGCAACCGCCAGGGTGAGGGGGGCCACACCTTC. Translation gives CASNRQGEGGHTF.